The present TCR beta chain was sequenced within a study of cytomegalovirus exposure and HLA in healthy donors. This clone was detected only a few times. Its antigen is not identified. General study results and limits: Segments of the TCR beta V type were, in most cases, productive about 87% or about 30% of the time in an earlier analysis. The authors later found TCR association rates varying by HLA locus, with DRB1 most and HLA-C fewest.

Germline assignment: CDR1 LNHDA and CDR2 SQIVND (reference sequence). The CDR3 sequence is 16 residues long. V was trimmed by 1 base and J by 1 base, leaving 12 bases between them. PCR amplification relied on 60 Vbeta primers (plus 13 Jbeta primers). Assay: immunoSEQ multiplex PCR; the TCRdb copy retains only in-frame clones and omits some. The repertoire includes about 140,000 clones, 65% to 70% of them detected once, and about 1.5% sits in the top ten. The rearrangement joins TRBV19 to TRBJ2-3; D is possibly TRBD2 (5 bases). Sequenced: PBMCs. This sequence originates from a human donor in good health. CDR3 sequence: CASSIAESGGTDTQYF. The CDR3 DNA reads as TGTGCCAGTAGTATAGCGGAGAGCGGAGGCACAGATACGCAGTATTTT.